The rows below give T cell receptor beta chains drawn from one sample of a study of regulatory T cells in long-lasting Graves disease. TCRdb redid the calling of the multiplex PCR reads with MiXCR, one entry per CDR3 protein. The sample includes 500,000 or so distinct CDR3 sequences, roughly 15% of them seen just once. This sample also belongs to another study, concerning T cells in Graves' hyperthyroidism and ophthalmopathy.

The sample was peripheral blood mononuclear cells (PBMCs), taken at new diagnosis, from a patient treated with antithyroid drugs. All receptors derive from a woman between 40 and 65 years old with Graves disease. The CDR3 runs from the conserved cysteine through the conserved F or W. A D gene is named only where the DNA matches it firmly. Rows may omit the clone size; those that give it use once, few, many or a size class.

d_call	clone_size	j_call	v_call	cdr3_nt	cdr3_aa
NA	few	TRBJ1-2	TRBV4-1	TGCGCCAGCAGCCTCCCCGCGGCACCTACTAACTATGGCTACACCTTC	CASSLPAAPTNYGYTF
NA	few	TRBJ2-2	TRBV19	TGTGCCAGTAGTCCCGGGACTCCTGTCAGCGGGGAGCTGTTTTTT	CASSPGTPVSGELFF
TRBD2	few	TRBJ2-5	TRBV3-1	TGTGCCAGCAGCCAAGAATCGGCTAGCGGGGGGGCCCAGTACTTC	CASSQESASGGAQYF
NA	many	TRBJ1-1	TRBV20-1	TGCAGTGCTAGTATACTTCCCCGAGGCAGGCCAAACACTGAAGCTTTCTTT	CSASILPRGRPNTEAFF
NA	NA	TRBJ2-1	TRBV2	TGTGCCAGCAGTGAATGGGCGGAGGGGACACTCGATGAGCAGTTCTTC	CASSEWAEGTLDEQFF
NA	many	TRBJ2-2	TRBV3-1	TGTGCCAGCAGTACAGACAACATTCCCGGGGAGCTGTTTTTT	CASSTDNIPGELFF
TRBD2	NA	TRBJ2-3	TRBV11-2	TGTGCCAGCAGCTCCTCCGGGACTAGCGGGAGGGCTGAAGATACGCAGTATTTT	CASSSSGTSGRAEDTQYF
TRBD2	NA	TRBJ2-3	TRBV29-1	TGCAGCGTTCCCTTTAGCAGCGGGGGGGGTGATACGCAGTATTTT	CSVPFSSGGGDTQYF
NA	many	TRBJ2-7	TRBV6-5	TGTGCCAGCAGTTACTCGAGTAGGGACGAGCAGTACTTC	CASSYSSRDEQYF
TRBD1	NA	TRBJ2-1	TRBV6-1	TGTGCCAGCAGGACAGGGGGCAGAGAGGCCCAGTTCTTC	CASRTGGREAQFF
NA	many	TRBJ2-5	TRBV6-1	TGTGCCAGCAGTCAACCGGGACACCTCCAAGAGACCCAGTACTTC	CASSQPGHLQETQYF
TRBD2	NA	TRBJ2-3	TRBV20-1	TGCAGTGCTGGACTAGCGGGGGGGGCTGGAGATACGCAGTATTTT	CSAGLAGGAGDTQYF
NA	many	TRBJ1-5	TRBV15	TGTGCCACCAGCTCCCGGGGAAATCAGCCCCAGCATTTT	CATSSRGNQPQHF
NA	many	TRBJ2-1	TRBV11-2	TGTGCCAGCAGCATCGGGACTGACAATGAGCAGTTCTTC	CASSIGTDNEQFF
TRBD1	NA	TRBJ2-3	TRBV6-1	TGTGCCAGCAGGGGACAGGGGGCCCCCACAGATACGCAGTATTTT	CASRGQGAPTDTQYF
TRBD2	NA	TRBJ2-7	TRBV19	TGTGCCAGTTCAATAGCGGGGGCCGACTACGAGCAGTACTTC	CASSIAGADYEQYF
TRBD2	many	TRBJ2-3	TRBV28	TGTGCCAGCAGTTTCGGACTAGCGGGCCTAGATACGCAGTATTTT	CASSFGLAGLDTQYF
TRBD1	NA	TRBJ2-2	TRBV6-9	TGTGCCAGCAGTTACTACACAGGGGGCGCGAACACCGGGGAGCTGTTTTTT	CASSYYTGGANTGELFF
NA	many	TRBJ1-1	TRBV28	TGTGCCAGCAGTTTATCTCTCAGTCCAATGAACACTGAAGCTTTCTTT	CASSLSLSPMNTEAFF
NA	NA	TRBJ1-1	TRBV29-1	TGCAGCGTTGGGTCCTGGAACACTGAAGCTTTCTTT	CSVGSWNTEAFF
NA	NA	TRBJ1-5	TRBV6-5	TGTGCCAGCAGTTACTCGAAGGGGGGGGATCAGCCCCAGCATTTT	CASSYSKGGDQPQHF
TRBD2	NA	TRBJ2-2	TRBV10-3	TGTGCCATCAGTGGCGGGGGGGCCTCCGGGGAGCTGTTTTTT	CAISGGGASGELFF
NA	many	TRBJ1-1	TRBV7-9	TGTGCCAGCAGCTTACCTGAAACAGAATTTGGAACTGAAGCTTTCTTT	CASSLPETEFGTEAFF
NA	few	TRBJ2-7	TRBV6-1	TGTGCCAGCAGGGACCGCGAGCAGTACTTC	CASRDREQYF